The present T cell receptor (beta chain) was sequenced within a study of beta chain features in type 1 diabetes. Study background: The study examined some 110,000,000 sorted cells across all samples.

Sequencing targeted expressed TCRB transcripts, as all isolated RNA had been reverse transcribed. About 3.57 million reads, on average, came from each naive, central memory and regulatory T cell sample. The repertoire was sequenced with immunoSEQ multiplex PCR; TCRdb's copy has only in-frame clones and lacks some. The sample carries a few hundred thousand clones, about 19% recorded once. V lost 3 bases, J lost 0 bases, and 9 bases stayed unmatched. The CDR3 totals 18 residues. Germline CDR1 and CDR2: SGDLS and YYNGEE. A sort by CD45RO/CCR7/CD25/CD127/CD95/CD27 yielded CD4+ naive, central memory, regulatory and stem cell-like memory cells. Over 98% purity was reached by all sorted populations.

This rearrangement joins TRBV9 to TRBJ2-6; 7 bases match TRBD1. The sequencing input was naive CD4+ T cells from blood. This TCR was sampled from a woman aged 18-29 years in good health. The CDR3 spells CASSAGTGADSGANVLTF. For the CDR3, the DNA is TGTGCCAGCAGCGCCGGCACAGGGGCCGACTCTGGGGCCAACGTCCTGACTTTC.